Presented here are 31 T cell receptor beta chains from one specimen sequenced in a study of cytomegalovirus exposure and HLA in healthy donors. PCR involved 60 Vbeta and 13 Jbeta primers. TCRdb keeps only in-frame clones here, not all; method: immunoSEQ multiplex PCR. The table includes about 210,000 clones, 82% detected once. Input material: PBMCs. The receptors stem from a man aged 35 to 55 in good health and CMV-seropositive.

The rearrangement uses TRBV7-3 and TRBJ2-2; perhaps TRBD1 as D (6 bases). CDR3 length equals 15 residues. Germline CDR1 and CDR2: SGHTA and FQGTGA. Trimming shortened V by 0 bases and J by 7 bases, and 12 bases separated the two germline ends. CDR3 DNA sequence: TGTGCCAGCAGCTTAACTGGCAGGGGCAACGGGGAGCTGTTTTTT. Translated: CASSLTGRGNGELFF.

The V call is TRBV7-9, the J call TRBJ2-7, with D possibly TRBD1 on 5 matching bases. Germline V gene sequence: CDR1 SEHNR, CDR2 FQNEAQ (reference sequence). The CDR3 loop spans 15 amino acids. V was trimmed by 5 bases and J by 3 bases, leaving 17 bases between them. The CDR3 DNA sequence: TGTGCCAGCAGCCCCCGACAGAGCTTAATCTACGAGCAGTACTTC. It yields the protein CASSPRQSLIYEQYF.

The table lists this clone with a count of one. The V and J genes are TRBV5-4 and TRBJ1-1; maybe TRBD1 (6 bases). Looked up from germline, CDR1 is SGHNT and CDR2 is YYREEE (reference sequence). This CDR3 is 12 amino acids long. CDR3 DNA sequence: TGTGCAGTCGGGGGGCTGGACACTGAAGCTTTCTTT. Its translation is CAVGGLDTEAFF. Full variable domain (outside the CDR3, taken from reference TRBV5-4 and TRBJ1-1): ETGVTQSPTHLIKTRGQQVTLRCSSQSGHNTVSWYQQALGQGPQFIFQYYREEENGRGNFPPRFSGLQFPNYSSELNVNALELDDSALYLCAVGGLDTEAFFGQGTRLTVV.

The chain combines TRBV5-4 with TRBJ1-1; D may be TRBD1 (6 bases). The CDR3 is 14 amino acids. Germline CDR1 is SGHNT and CDR2 is YYREEE (reference sequence). Trimming removed 4 bases from V and 4 bases from J, with 14 bases in between. Written as DNA, the CDR3 is TGTGCCAGCAGCCGGCAGGGGTTCGGCACTGAAGCTTTCTTT. Encoded protein: CASSRQGFGTEAFF.

The sample holds a few counts of this clone. The genes are TRBV7-3 and TRBJ1-1; D is possibly TRBD1 (5 bases). The CDR3 consists of 14 residues. V shed 2 bases and J shed 5 bases, with 12 bases lying between them. Germline V gives CDR1 SGHTA, CDR2 FQGTGA. CDR3 sequence (DNA): TGTGCCAGCAGCTTACGTAACCGGGGGACTGAAGCTTTCTTT. Its protein is CASSLRNRGTEAFF.

The genes are TRBV19 and TRBJ1-2; D might be TRBD1 (6 bases). Germline CDR1 and CDR2: LNHDA and SQIVND (reference sequence). Trimming took 3 bases from V and 0 from J, leaving 11 bases between them. This CDR3 is built from 15 residues. CDR3 amino acids: CASSIGQGPNYGYTF. Here the CDR3 DNA reads TGTGCCAGTAGTATCGGTCAGGGGCCTAACTATGGCTACACCTTC.

The rearrangement joins TRBV5-5 to TRBJ2-7; D remains ambiguous. The CDR3 extends over 15 amino acids. V lost 0 bases to trimming and J lost 1 base, with 11 bases between them. CDR1 and CDR2 (germline): SGHKS, YYEKEE (reference sequence). The CDR3 DNA is TGTGCCAGCAGCTTGGGGCAGGCACTTTCCTACGAGCAGTACTTC. As protein: CASSLGQALSYEQYF.

This clone was counted between two and nine times. The chain combines TRBV28 with TRBJ2-7; 8 nucleotides agree with TRBD2. The CDR3 has 13 amino acids. With 7 bases clipped from V and 4 bases from J, the junction kept 6 bases outside the gene matches. Looked up from germline, CDR1 is MDHEN and CDR2 is SYDVKM. This CDR3 reads CASNRGGAYEQYF. The DNA of the CDR3 is TGTGCCAGCAACCGGGGGGGAGCTTACGAGCAGTACTTC.

This chain uses TRBV10-3 with TRBJ1-1; D ambiguous. The CDR3 loop spans 13 amino acids. The V end was cut by 3 bases, the J end by 5 bases, with 10 bases between. CDR1 is ENHRY, CDR2 SYGVKD, per germline. CDR3 region: CAISDVLRTEAFF. CDR3 DNA: TGTGCCATCAGTGATGTTCTGAGGACTGAAGCTTTCTTT.

This chain connects TRBV5-4 to TRBJ2-7, with TRBD2 matching over 13 bases. The CDR3 sequence is 15 residues long. Trimming at V came to 2 bases and at J to 4 bases, leaving 3 bases not matched to a gene. From germline, CDR1 is SGHNT and CDR2 YYREEE (reference sequence). The CDR3 region has the DNA TGTGCCAGCAGCTTAGGGACTAGCGGGATGTACGAGCAGTACGTC. It is translated as CASSLGTSGMYEQYV.

The J gene is TRBJ1-5, the V gene TRBV19; unclear D gene. V was trimmed by 8 bases and J by 0 bases, leaving 5 bases between them. From germline, CDR1 is LNHDA and CDR2 SQIVND (reference sequence). The CDR3 is 12 amino acids. CDR3 amino acids: CASQDSNQPQHF. The CDR3 DNA reads as TGTGCCAGTCAGGATAGCAATCAGCCCCAGCATTTT.

This clone was counted only a few times. This chain uses TRBV2 with TRBJ2-2; TRBD2 aligns across 11 bases. The ends lost 4 bases at V and 6 bases at J; junction bases unmatched: 1. The CDR3 runs to 14 residues. In germline, CDR1 is SNHLY, CDR2 FYNNEI. The CDR3 sequence: CASSALAGAGELFF. The DNA of the CDR3 is TGTGCCAGCAGTGCACTAGCGGGAGCCGGGGAGCTGTTTTTT.

The chain recombines TRBV5-1 with TRBJ1-2; D ambiguous. With 4 bases removed from V and 2 bases from J, the gap between germline ends came to 9 bases. The CDR3 runs to 13 residues. The germline V gene has CDR1 SGHRS and CDR2 YFSETQ. CDR3 in DNA: TGCGCCAGCAGCCCGAGGATGAACTATGGCTACACCTTC. Protein product: CASSPRMNYGYTF.

The chain carries TRBV27 and TRBJ1-4; 11 bases agree with TRBD1. Germline-derived CDR1 and CDR2 are MNHEY and SMNVEV (reference sequence). The V gene end was trimmed by 5 bases and the J gene end by 10 bases; junction bases not matched to a gene: 6. This CDR3 comprises 14 residues. CDR3 in amino acids: CASSGPGQGGKLFF. CDR3 DNA sequence: TGTGCCAGCAGTGGACCGGGACAGGGGGGAAAACTGTTTTTT. The whole variable domain, filled in from reference TRBV27 and TRBJ1-4, reads EAQVTQNPRYLITVTGKKLTVTCSQNMNHEYMSWYRQDPGLGLRQIYYSMNVEVTDKGDVPEGYKVSRKEKRNFPLILESPSPNQTSLYFCASSGPGQGGKLFFGSGTQLSVL.

This chain uses TRBV27 with TRBJ2-2; D possibly corresponds to TRBD1 (5 bases). V was trimmed by 1 base and J by 4 bases, leaving 13 bases between them. Germline-derived CDR1 and CDR2 are MNHEY and SMNVEV (reference sequence). CDR3 length equals 16 residues. CDR3 coding DNA: TGTGCCAGCAGTTTATATGGTGGGGCTGGCACCGGGGAGCTGTTTTTT. It encodes CASSLYGGAGTGELFF.

This clone has a handful of counts. The chain recombines TRBV6-5 with TRBJ1-3; D might be TRBD1 (5 bases). The V end was cut by 11 bases, the J end by 3 bases, with 14 bases between. In germline, CDR1 is MNHEY, CDR2 SVGAGI. The CDR3 consists of 13 residues. The CDR3 is CASRGLIGNTIYF. The CDR3 coding sequence is TGTGCCTCCCGGGGGTTAATTGGAAACACCATATATTTT.

V and J are TRBV29-1 and TRBJ2-1; D may be TRBD2 (5 bases). This CDR3 has 10 residues. The V end was cut by 6 bases, the J end by 9 bases, with 9 bases between. Germline CDR1 is SQVTM and CDR2 is ANQGSEA. CDR3: CSVWESEQFF. The CDR3 nucleotides are TGCAGCGTATGGGAGAGTGAGCAGTTCTTC.

The J gene is TRBJ2-1, the V gene TRBV6-5, with D unresolved. The ends were cut back, 6 bases at V and 0 bases at J, with 12 bases in the middle. The CDR3 is 15 residues long. Germline-derived CDR1 and CDR2 are MNHEY and SVGAGI. CDR3 DNA sequence: TGTGCCAGCAGCCTTTCCTTTAGCTCCTACAATGAGCAGTTCTTC. This codes for CASSLSFSSYNEQFF.

The J gene is TRBJ1-1, the V gene TRBV7-2; D is possibly TRBD1 (6 bases). The CDR3 is 14 residues long. Between the trimmed V and J ends, which lost 2 bases and 5 bases, there was a span of 12 bases. Germline V gene sequence: CDR1 SGHTA, CDR2 FQGNSA. The CDR3 DNA reads TGTGCCAGCAGCTTACTCAGGGGTCAAACTGAAGCTTTCTTT. Translated: CASSLLRGQTEAFF.

This clone showed up just a few times. The V call is TRBV5-1, the J call TRBJ2-7, with TRBD1 identical over 8 bases. This CDR3 has 16 residues. In germline, CDR1 is SGHRS, CDR2 YFSETQ. With 0 bases clipped from V and 1 base from J, the junction kept 6 bases outside the gene matches. The CDR3 is CASSLAGTGASYEQYF. In DNA form, the CDR3 reads TGCGCCAGCAGCTTGGCCGGGACAGGTGCTTCCTACGAGCAGTACTTC.

This clone was recorded a few times. This rearrangement joins TRBV29-1 to TRBJ2-5; 8 nucleotides line up with TRBD1. The J call is doubtful: the DNA matches TRBJ2-7 better. Per the germline V gene, CDR1 is SQVTM and CDR2 is ANQGSEA. The CDR3 contains 15 residues. CDR3: CSVESPQGAHYEQYF. The CDR3, as DNA: TGCAGCGTTGAATCCCCCCAGGGGGCCCACTACGAGCAGTACTTC.

This clone was seen once. The rearrangement uses TRBV29-1 and TRBJ1-1; D is unresolved. CDR1 is SQVTM, CDR2 ANQGSEA, per germline. The CDR3 covers 11 residues. V was pared by 4 bases and J by 2 bases, with 5 bases between. CDR3 sequence (DNA): TGCAGCGTTGTGCGAAACACTGAAGCTTTCTTT. Its translation is CSVVRNTEAFF.

The chain is built from TRBV6-5 and TRBJ2-1; 9 bases are a match to TRBD2. The germline V gene has CDR1 MNHEY and CDR2 SVGAGI. V lost 6 bases and J lost 6; bases outside the gene matches: 9. This CDR3 spans 15 amino acids. The DNA for the CDR3 is TGTGCCAGCAGCCCCTCACGACTAGCGGTCAATGAGCAGTTCTTC. This sequence encodes CASSPSRLAVNEQFF.

This rearrangement joins TRBV29-1 to TRBJ2-2; D unresolved. Per germline, CDR1 SQVTM and CDR2 ANQGSEA. V was trimmed by 0 bases and J by 0 bases, leaving 8 bases between them. The CDR3 is made up of 15 amino acids. The CDR3: CSVEDPRTNTGELFF. The CDR3 DNA is TGCAGCGTTGAAGATCCCAGAACGAACACCGGGGAGCTGTTTTTT.

The CDR3 region has the DNA TGTGCCAGCAGCTTTCAAGGGTTTCGGGAGCAGTACGTC. This gives the protein CASSFQGFREQYV. The chain has TRBV7-9 and TRBJ2-7; D is unresolved. Trimming stripped 3 bases from V and 7 bases from J, with 13 bases between. The CDR3 has 13 amino acids. Germline V CDR1 and CDR2: SEHNR, FQNEAQ (reference sequence).

This clone came up once. CDR3 DNA sequence: TGTGCCAGCAGCCTCGGTCCGGTGAAGTACTTC. Translating gives CASSLGPVKYF. V gene TRBV5-4 combines with J gene TRBJ2-4; no definite D call. This CDR3 comprises 11 residues. Trimming left V 4 bases short and J 14 bases short, with 13 bases between. Germline lookup yields CDR1 SGHNT and CDR2 YYREEE (reference sequence).

This chain uses TRBV4-2 with TRBJ1-1; no definite D call. The CDR3 consists of 17 residues. The germline V gene encodes CDR1 LGHNA and CDR2 YNFKEQ. V lost 0 bases and J 0 bases, leaving 14 bases between the germline ends. The CDR3 region is CASSQDPPGGMNTEAFF. As DNA, the CDR3 is TGTGCCAGCAGCCAAGATCCCCCGGGAGGGATGAACACTGAAGCTTTCTTT.

This clone was detected once. J is TRBJ2-7 and V is TRBV7-2; TRBD1 is a possible D gene (6 bases). The CDR3 covers 13 residues. Trimming left V 3 bases short and J 4 bases short, with 10 bases between. CDR1 is SGHTA and CDR2 is FQGNSA in the germline V gene. DNA for the CDR3: TGTGCCAGCAGCTTGGGACATTTATACGAGCAGTACTTC. This encodes CASSLGHLYEQYF.

The chain employs TRBV5-6 and TRBJ2-6, with TRBD1 identical over 8 bases. V trimming: 2 bases; J trimming: 0 bases; junction bases outside the gene matches: 4. This CDR3 contains 17 residues. Germline V gives CDR1 SGHDT, CDR2 YYEEEE. Here the CDR3 reads CASSLGQGISGANVLTF. The CDR3 DNA reads TGTGCCAGCAGCTTAGGACAGGGTATCTCTGGGGCCAACGTCCTGACTTTC.

This sequence joins TRBV30 and TRBJ2-5; 8 nucleotides agree with TRBD1. Germline values: CDR1 GTSNPN, CDR2 SVGIG (reference sequence). The CDR3 is 13 amino acids. The trim removed 5 bases at V and 2 bases at J, leaving 4 bases unmatched. The CDR3 here is CAWAGQGQETQYF. CDR3 coding DNA: TGTGCCTGGGCCGGACAGGGACAAGAGACCCAGTACTTC.

The rearrangement links TRBV7-9 to TRBJ1-2; 7 bases match TRBD1. There are 16 residues in the CDR3. CDR1 and CDR2 (germline): SEHNR, FQNEAQ (reference sequence). The ends lost 3 bases at V and 4 bases at J; junction bases unmatched: 11. The CDR3 loop reads CASSLGETGMAYGYTF. The CDR3 DNA reads TGTGCCAGCAGCTTGGGGGAGACAGGGATGGCCTATGGCTACACCTTC.